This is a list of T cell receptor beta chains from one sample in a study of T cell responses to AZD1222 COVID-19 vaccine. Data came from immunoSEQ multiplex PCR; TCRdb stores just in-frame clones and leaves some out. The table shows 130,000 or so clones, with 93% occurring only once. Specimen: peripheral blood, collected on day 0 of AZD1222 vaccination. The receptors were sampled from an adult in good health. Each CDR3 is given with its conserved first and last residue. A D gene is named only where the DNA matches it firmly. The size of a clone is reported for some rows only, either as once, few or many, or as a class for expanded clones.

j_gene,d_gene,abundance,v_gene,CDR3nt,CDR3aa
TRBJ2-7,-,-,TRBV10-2,TGCGCCAGCAGTGAGTACTACGAGCAGTACTTC,CASSEYYEQYF
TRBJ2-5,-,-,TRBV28,TGTGCCAGCAGGGTAGTAACCTCGTTACAAGAGACCCAGTACTTC,CASRVVTSLQETQYF
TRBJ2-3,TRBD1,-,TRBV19,TGTGCCAGTAGTTCGGACAGGGAATTTGGCACAGATACGCAGTATTTT,CASSSDREFGTDTQYF
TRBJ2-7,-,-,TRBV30,TGTGCCTGGAGTCTTTACTCCTACGAGCAGTACTTC,CAWSLYSYEQYF
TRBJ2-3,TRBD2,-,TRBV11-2,TGTGCCAGCAGCTTTGGACTAGCGGGCGTCACAGATACGCAGTATTTT,CASSFGLAGVTDTQYF
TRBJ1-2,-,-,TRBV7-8,TGTGCCAGCAGCTTAGCCGAGAACTATGGCTACACCTTC,CASSLAENYGYTF
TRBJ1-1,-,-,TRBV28,TGTGCCAGCAGTTTACCCTCGGAAGGGAACACTGAAGCTTTCTTT,CASSLPSEGNTEAFF
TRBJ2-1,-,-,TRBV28,TGTGCCAGCAGTAAACCGAATAAGCAGTTCTTC,CASSKPNKQFF
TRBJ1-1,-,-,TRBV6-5,TGTGCCAGTGGGGGGCTTGGCACTGAAGCTTTCTTT,CASGGLGTEAFF
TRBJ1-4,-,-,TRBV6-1,TGTGCCAGCAGTGACGTTTATGAAAAACTGTTTTTT,CASSDVYEKLFF
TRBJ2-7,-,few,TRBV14,TGTGCCAGCAGCCAAGTGCAGGTGGAAGAGCAGTACTTC,CASSQVQVEEQYF
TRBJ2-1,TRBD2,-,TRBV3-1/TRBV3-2,TGTGCCAGCAGCCAGCGACTAGCGGGAGGGCCAACCTACAATGAGCAGTTCTTC,CASSQRLAGGPTYNEQFF
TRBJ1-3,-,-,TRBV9,TGTGCCAGCAGCGTAGTGGGGGCTGGAAACACCATATATTTT,CASSVVGAGNTIYF
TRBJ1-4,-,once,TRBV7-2,TGTGCCAGCAGCCAGACGGCAACTAATGAAAAACTGTTTTTT,CASSQTATNEKLFF
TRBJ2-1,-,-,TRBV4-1,TGCGCCAGCAGCGCCAGGGATGAGCAGTTCTTC,CASSARDEQFF
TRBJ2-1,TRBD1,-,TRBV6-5,TGTGCCAGCAGTTACAGGGGGCATTACAATGAGCAGTTCTTC,CASSYRGHYNEQFF